Listed here are 27 T cell receptor beta chains from one sample, sequenced in a study of T cells after yellow fever vaccination. Using its own MiXCR run on the 5' RACE reads, TCRdb lists one record per CDR3 protein. The top ten clones hold 15% to 20% of a sample with roughly 300,000 distinct CDR3 sequences, roughly 7% of them seen once. The sample in question was PBMCs, obtained more than 35 days after the first yellow fever vaccination. The receptor source for this set is a young man who received the YFV17D yellow fever vaccine.

In its sample, this clonotype was seen a few times. The J gene is TRBJ1-2, the V gene TRBV6-2 or TRBV6-3; TRBD1 is a possible D gene (6 bases). Trimming cost V 6 bases and J 7 bases, with 9 bases left between them. The CDR3 totals 11 residues. CDR1 MNHEY and CDR2 SVGEGT come from the germline V gene. This CDR3 reads CASRTGAGYTF. The CDR3 coding sequence is TGTGCCAGCAGGACAGGAGCTGGCTACACCTTC.

This clonotype showed up just once. The chain uses TRBV3-1 and TRBJ1-6, with D perhaps matching TRBD1 (5 bases). V lost 10 bases, J lost 7 bases, and 17 bases lay in between. Germline V gene sequence: CDR1 LGHDT, CDR2 YNNKEL (reference sequence). This CDR3 is built from 14 residues. The CDR3 DNA reads TGTGCCACTAAACCCGGGTCAGGGAATTCACCCCTCCACTTT. It codes for CATKPGSGNSPLHF.

This clonotype came up many times. This chain connects TRBV12-3 or TRBV12-4 to TRBJ1-2; D unresolved. The CDR3 runs to 15 residues. Trimming removed 3 bases at V and 0 bases at J, with 11 bases between. Written as DNA, the CDR3 is TGTGCCAGCAGTTTGCTAGGTCGAGCTAACTATGGCTACACCTTC. Translation gives CASSLLGRANYGYTF.

In this sample, this clonotype turned up many times. The V call is TRBV5-4, the J call TRBJ2-7, with 10 bases matching TRBD2. Germline CDR1 and CDR2: SGHNT and YYREEE (reference sequence). V lost 3 bases, J lost 3 bases, and 9 bases stayed unmatched. The CDR3 is 16 amino acids. CDR3 loop: CASSSFQRGGGYEQYF. The CDR3 nucleotides read TGTGCCAGCAGCTCATTCCAGCGGGGGGGCGGCTACGAGCAGTACTTC.

Only a few counts were recorded for this clonotype. The chain joins TRBV4-2 to TRBJ2-7; no firm D call. Germline V gene data show CDR1 as LGHNA and CDR2 as YNFKEQ. Trimming pared 2 bases from V and 1 base from J, leaving 12 bases between. The CDR3 covers 15 residues. CDR3 coding DNA: TGTGCCAGCAGCCAAAAAGGCCTTCTTTCCTACGAGCAGTACTTC. Amino acids: CASSQKGLLSYEQYF.

Notes on this clonotype: At one boundary the junction diverges from the germline segment, which might be a read error. DNA for the CDR3: TGTGCCAGCAGCCCTGGGTGGAGGCCGGACAAGGAGCAGATCTTC. Translation gives CASSPGWRPDKEQIF. The chain carries TRBV7-6 and TRBJ2-1; TRBD1 or TRBD2 may be the D gene (5 bases each). CDR1 is SGHVS and CDR2 is FNYEAQ in the germline V gene. This CDR3 is 15 amino acids long.

In its sample, this clonotype was seen many times. The chain links TRBV6-5 to TRBJ2-5; no firm D call. Looked up from germline, CDR1 is MNHEY and CDR2 is SVGAGI. The CDR3 contains 14 residues. The ends were cut back, 2 bases at V and 8 bases at J, with 15 bases in the middle. The CDR3 loop reads CASSYTLALGTQYF. In DNA, the CDR3 is TGTGCCAGCAGTTACACTTTGGCTTTGGGAACCCAGTACTTC.

This clonotype was detected ten times or more. The CDR3 here is CASNSDSSYEQYF. The CDR3 coding sequence is TGTGCCAGCAACTCGGACAGCTCCTACGAGCAGTACTTC. The chain is built from TRBV5-6 and TRBJ2-7; D might be TRBD1 (6 bases). The germline V gene encodes CDR1 SGHDT and CDR2 YYEEEE. The germline V and J ends were trimmed by 6 bases and 0 bases, with 10 bases remaining between them. CDR3 length equals 13 residues.

The V and J genes are TRBV14 and TRBJ2-3; D is perhaps TRBD2 (5 bases). Per germline, CDR1 SGHDN and CDR2 FVKESK. V dropped 0 bases and J dropped 0 bases, with 7 bases sitting between them. The CDR3 runs to 15 residues. The CDR3 DNA follows: TGTGCCAGCAGCCAAGATGCGGGCAGCACAGATACGCAGTATTTT. Translated: CASSQDAGSTDTQYF.

A few counts support this clonotype. The chain couples TRBV6-6 to TRBJ2-2, with D unclear. This CDR3 spans 12 amino acids. V shed 0 bases and J shed 7 bases, with 3 bases lying between them. CDR1 and CDR2 from the germline V gene are MNHNY and SVGAGI (reference sequence). The CDR3 spells CASSYSDGELFF. CDR3 in DNA: TGTGCCAGCAGTTACTCCGACGGGGAGCTGTTTTTT.

There are many counts of this clonotype. The chain joins TRBV4-1 to TRBJ1-2; D is unresolved. The CDR3 is 15 residues long. V lost 1 base and J 3 bases, leaving 12 bases between the germline ends. From germline, CDR1 is MGHRA and CDR2 YSYEKL. CDR3 residues: CASSQVLGLDYGYTF. DNA of the CDR3: TGCGCCAGCAGCCAAGTCCTGGGCTTAGACTATGGCTACACCTTC.

This clonotype was picked up a small number of times. The chain is built from TRBV27 and TRBJ1-1; D is perhaps TRBD1 (6 bases). The CDR3 is 13 amino acids. Trimming took off 8 bases at V and 1 base at J, with 11 bases between the two ends. Looked up from germline, CDR1 is MNHEY and CDR2 is SMNVEV (reference sequence). CDR3 nucleotides: TGTGCCAGCCAGACAGGATGGAACACTGAAGCTTTCTTT. Amino acid sequence: CASQTGWNTEAFF.

This clonotype was recorded many times. The chain links TRBV5-1 to TRBJ2-1; no clear D. CDR1 and CDR2 (germline): SGHRS, YFSETQ. This CDR3 contains 12 residues. The V end lost 5 bases, the J end lost 2 bases, and 5 bases lay between the germline ends. The CDR3 protein is CASSSPYNEQFF. The CDR3 DNA reads as TGCGCCAGCAGTAGCCCCTACAATGAGCAGTTCTTC.

The chain couples TRBV10-3 to TRBJ2-7; D might be TRBD1 or TRBD2, each matching 6 bases. V was pared by 6 bases and J by 1 base, with 13 bases between. Germline loops: CDR1 ENHRY, CDR2 SYGVKD. The CDR3 extends over 14 amino acids. Written as DNA, the CDR3 is TGTGCCATCAGGGGGACACGGGGGTCCTACGAGCAGTACTTC. Protein product: CAIRGTRGSYEQYF.

The rearrangement uses TRBV6-5 and TRBJ2-7; D is uncertain. V was shortened by 2 bases and J by 0 bases, with 8 bases between the two germline ends. The germline CDR1 and CDR2 sequences are MNHEY and SVGAGI. The CDR3 loop spans 14 amino acids. The CDR3 spells CASSYGRPSYEQYF. The CDR3 DNA is TGTGCCAGCAGTTACGGCCGACCCTCCTACGAGCAGTACTTC.

This clonotype has only a few counts. This chain connects TRBV7-2 to TRBJ2-7; perhaps TRBD2 as D (6 bases). The CDR3 runs to 15 residues. Germline V lookup: CDR1 SGHTA, CDR2 FQGNSA. V was cut by 6 bases and J by 4 bases, with 19 bases left in between. The CDR3 DNA reads as TGTGCCAGCAGGGGGGGAAGCCTAGTCCCATACGAGCAGTACTTC. Encoded protein: CASRGGSLVPYEQYF.

This clonotype has at least ten counts. The V gene is TRBV24-1, the J gene TRBJ2-3, with D tentatively TRBD1 (6 bases). The CDR3 extends over 14 amino acids. Trimming removed 9 bases from V and 9 bases from J, with 21 bases in between. CDR1 KGHDR and CDR2 SFDVKD come from the germline V gene. In DNA form, the CDR3 reads TGTGCCACCGGGGGCCGGAGCAGTCCACTAACGCAGTATTTT. This translates into CATGGRSSPLTQYF.

Only a few counts were recorded for this clonotype. This sequence joins TRBV5-1 and TRBJ2-2, with D tentatively TRBD1 or TRBD2 (6 bases each). The CDR3 runs 15 residues. The V end lost 2 bases, the J end lost 5 bases, and 13 bases lay between the germline ends. Germline assignment: CDR1 SGHRS and CDR2 YFSETQ. The CDR3 DNA sequence: TGCGCCAGCAGCTTACGGGGGCGGCGGACCGGGGAGCTGTTTTTT. This encodes CASSLRGRRTGELFF.

The sample holds a few counts of this clonotype. V usage is TRBV29-1 and J usage is TRBJ1-5; 7 nucleotides agree with TRBD1. V lost 6 bases, J lost 5 bases, and 4 bases stayed unmatched. Germline loops: CDR1 SQVTM, CDR2 ANQGSEA. The CDR3 length is 12 residues. CDR3 sequence reads: CSVGTEDQPQHF. CDR3 DNA: TGCAGCGTGGGGACAGAAGATCAGCCCCAGCATTTT.

This clonotype occurred many times. The chain has TRBV2 and TRBJ2-1, with a weak D call TRBD2 (6 bases). Germline-derived CDR1 and CDR2 are SNHLY and FYNNEI. Trimming removed 10 bases at V and 4 bases at J, with 11 bases between. The CDR3 contains 12 residues. CDR3 amino acids: CATRGRYNEQFF. CDR3 in DNA: TGTGCCACCCGGGGGAGATACAATGAGCAGTTCTTC.

This chain uses TRBV4-3 with TRBJ1-1; 8 bases match TRBD1. Germline CDR1 LGHNA, CDR2 YSLEER. V was clipped by 1 base and J by 3 bases; unmatched bases: 4. The CDR3 runs to 15 residues. CDR3 sequence reads: CASSQGQGWDTEAFF. The CDR3 region has the DNA TGCGCCAGCAGCCAAGGACAGGGGTGGGACACTGAAGCTTTCTTT.

The chain combines TRBV5-1 with TRBJ2-1, with 10 nucleotides matching TRBD2. Losses at the gene ends were 4 bases for V and 6 bases for J; bases not matched to a gene: 4. Germline V gives CDR1 SGHRS, CDR2 YFSETQ. The CDR3 sequence is 14 residues long. CDR3 DNA: TGCGCCAGCAGCCCCGGGACTAGCGTCAATGAGCAGTTCTTC. Its translation is CASSPGTSVNEQFF.

This clonotype was picked up a small number of times. The chain uses TRBV18 and TRBJ2-3; D is ambiguous. The CDR3 runs to 14 residues. Germline V gene data show CDR1 as KGHSH and CDR2 as LQKENI. Trimming removed 3 bases from V and 5 bases from J, with 12 bases in between. This CDR3 reads CASSPPSTRDTQYF. The CDR3 bases are TGTGCCAGCTCACCCCCGTCAACCAGAGATACGCAGTATTTT. Supplemented by reference TRBV18 and TRBJ2-3, the full variable domain reads NAGVMQNPRHLVRRRGQEARLRCSPMKGHSHVYWYRQLPEEGLKFMVYLQKENIIDESGMPKERFSAEFPKEGPSILRIQQVVRGDSAAYFCASSPPSTRDTQYFGPGTRLTVL.

The J gene is TRBJ1-1, the V gene TRBV12-3 or TRBV12-4; 7 bases align to TRBD1. V lost 6 bases and J lost 7; bases outside the gene matches: 8. This CDR3 spans 13 amino acids. Here the CDR3 DNA reads TGTGCCAGCAGAGTGACAGGGACGGGTGAAGCTTTCTTT. It yields the protein CASRVTGTGEAFF.

This clonotype was observed many times. The V call is TRBV5-1, the J call TRBJ2-2; D remains ambiguous. CDR3 length equals 14 residues. Germline V gene sequence: CDR1 SGHRS, CDR2 YFSETQ. Trimming left V 7 bases short and J 0 bases short, with 10 bases between. CDR3 loop: CASQPTTNTGELFF. The CDR3 nucleotides are TGCGCCAGCCAACCAACTACGAACACCGGGGAGCTGTTTTTT.

The V gene is TRBV12-3 or TRBV12-4, the J gene TRBJ2-6, with 7 positions matching TRBD1. The CDR3 extends over 15 amino acids. V lost 3 bases to trimming and J lost 2 bases; unmatched junction nucleotides: 1. DNA for the CDR3: TGTGCCAGCAGTTTCCAGGGGGCTGGGGCCAACGTCCTGACTTTC. Residues: CASSFQGAGANVLTF.

The CDR3 bases are TGTGCCAGCTCCCGGCGGGGTAACACTGAAGCTTTCTTT. It yields the protein CASSRRGNTEAFF. The chain is built from TRBV25-1 and TRBJ1-1; D remains ambiguous. Germline V CDR1 and CDR2: MGHDK, SYGVNS. The CDR3 has 13 amino acids. Trimming took 8 bases from V and 2 from J, leaving 12 bases between them.